A single TCR beta chain is shown here with its context. Antigen specificity is unknown. This record belongs to a study of cytomegalovirus exposure and HLA in healthy donors. Study-wide results and caveats: A list of 164 TCR beta chains associated with cytomegalovirus was given.

The CDR3 has 11 amino acids. The germline V gene has CDR1 SGHTA and CDR2 FQGNSA. The V and J ends lost 8 bases and 0 bases respectively, with 5 bases between them. The PCR had 60 Vbeta and 13 Jbeta primers. Clones were read by immunoSEQ multiplex PCR, and TCRdb kept only the in-frame ones, dropping some. The top ten clones hold approximately 5.8% of a sample with about 78,000 clones, 60% to 70% of them seen once. The specimen sequenced was PBMCs. The receptor comes from a man aged 30 to 45 in good health and CMV-seropositive. The rearrangement joins TRBV7-2 to TRBJ2-7; no firm D call. CDR3 sequence reads: CASGGSYEQYF. The DNA of the CDR3 is TGTGCCAGCGGCGGCTCCTACGAGCAGTACTTC.